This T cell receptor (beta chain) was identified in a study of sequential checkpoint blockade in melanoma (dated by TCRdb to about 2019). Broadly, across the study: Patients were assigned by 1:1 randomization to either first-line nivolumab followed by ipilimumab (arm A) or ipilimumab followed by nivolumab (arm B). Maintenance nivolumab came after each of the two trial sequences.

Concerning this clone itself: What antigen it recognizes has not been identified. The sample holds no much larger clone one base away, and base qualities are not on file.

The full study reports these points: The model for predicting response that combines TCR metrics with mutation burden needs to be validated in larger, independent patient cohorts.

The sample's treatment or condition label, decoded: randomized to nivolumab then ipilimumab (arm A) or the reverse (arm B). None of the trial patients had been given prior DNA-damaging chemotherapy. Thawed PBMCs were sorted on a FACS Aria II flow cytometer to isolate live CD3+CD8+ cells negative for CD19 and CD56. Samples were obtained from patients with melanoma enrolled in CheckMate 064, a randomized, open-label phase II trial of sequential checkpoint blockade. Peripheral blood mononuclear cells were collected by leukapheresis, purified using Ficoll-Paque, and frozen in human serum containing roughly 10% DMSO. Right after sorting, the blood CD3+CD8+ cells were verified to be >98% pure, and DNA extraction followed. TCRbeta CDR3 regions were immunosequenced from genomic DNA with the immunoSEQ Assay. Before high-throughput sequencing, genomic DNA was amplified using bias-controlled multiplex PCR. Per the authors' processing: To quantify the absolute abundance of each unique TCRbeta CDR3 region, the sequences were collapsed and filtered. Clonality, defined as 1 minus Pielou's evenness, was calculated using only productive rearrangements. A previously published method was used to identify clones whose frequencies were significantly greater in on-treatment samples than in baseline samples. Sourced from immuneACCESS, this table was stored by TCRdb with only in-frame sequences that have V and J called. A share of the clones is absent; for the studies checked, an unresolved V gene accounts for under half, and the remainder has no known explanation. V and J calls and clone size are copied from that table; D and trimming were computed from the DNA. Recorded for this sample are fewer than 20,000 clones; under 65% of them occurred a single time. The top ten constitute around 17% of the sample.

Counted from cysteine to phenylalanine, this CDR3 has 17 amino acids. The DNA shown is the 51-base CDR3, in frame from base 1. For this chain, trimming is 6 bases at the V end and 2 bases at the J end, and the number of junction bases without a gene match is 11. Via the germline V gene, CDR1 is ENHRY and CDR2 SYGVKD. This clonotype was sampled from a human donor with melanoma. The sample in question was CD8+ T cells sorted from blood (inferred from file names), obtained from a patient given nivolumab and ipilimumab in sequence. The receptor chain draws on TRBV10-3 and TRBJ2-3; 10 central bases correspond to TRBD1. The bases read TGTGCCATCAGACAGGGAGTTGGGACAGGGGCCACAGATACGCAGTATTTT. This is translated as CAIRQGVGTGATDTQYF.